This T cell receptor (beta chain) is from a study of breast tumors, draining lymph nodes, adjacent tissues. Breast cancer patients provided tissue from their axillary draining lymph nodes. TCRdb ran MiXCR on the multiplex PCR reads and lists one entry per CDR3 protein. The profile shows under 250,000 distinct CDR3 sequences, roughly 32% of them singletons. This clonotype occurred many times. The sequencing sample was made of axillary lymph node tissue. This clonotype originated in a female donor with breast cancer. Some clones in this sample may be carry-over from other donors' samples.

CDR3 in DNA: TGTGCCAGTAGTTCGGGGCAAGGAGATACGCAGTATTTT. Translation: CASSSGQGDTQYF. The chain uses TRBV19 and TRBJ2-3; D is perhaps TRBD1 or TRBD2 (5 bases each). The CDR3 consists of 13 residues. The V gene lost 5 bases and the J gene lost 5 bases, with 11 bases spanning the gap. Germline values: CDR1 LNHDA, CDR2 SQIVND (reference sequence). The whole variable domain, filled in from reference TRBV19 and TRBJ2-3, reads DGGITQSPKYLFRKEGQNVTLSCEQNLNHDAMYWYRQDPGQGLRLIYYSQIVNDFQKGDIAEGYSVSREKKESFPLTVTSAQKNPTAFYLCASSSGQGDTQYFGPGTRLTVL.